One sample yielded the 21 T cell receptor beta chains listed below, sequenced in a study of patients and donors after allogeneic stem cell transplantation. One entry per CDR3 protein results from TCRdb running MiXCR on the RT-PCR reads. The sample shows a few hundred thousand distinct CDR3 sequences, 13% to 15% of them seen only once. Sequences were obtained from blood, either unsorted or a sorted T cell fraction (not recorded which). Receptor source: a human donor who was either an allogeneic HSCT recipient or a stem cell or donor lymphocyte infusion donor (not recorded which). It is not recorded whose cells these are; they may come from a transplant donor.

In this sample, this clonotype turned up many times. The rearrangement links TRBV20-1 to TRBJ1-6; TRBD1 agrees at 7 bases. Germline V CDR1 and CDR2: DFQATT, SNEGSKA (reference sequence). V gave up 6 bases and J gave up 8 bases; unmatched junction bases: 10. This CDR3 has 14 amino acids. The CDR3: CSAEPRDSYSPLHF. CDR3 DNA: TGCAGTGCCGAACCTCGGGACAGTTATTCACCCCTCCACTTT.

At least ten counts were recorded for this clonotype. The rearrangement links TRBV6-1 to TRBJ2-1; D possibly corresponds to TRBD1 (5 bases). Trimming took 6 bases from V and 9 from J, leaving 18 bases between them. The CDR3 sequence is 14 residues long. The germline V gene has CDR1 MNHNS and CDR2 SASEGT. CDR3 residues: CASSHQQALGEQFF. In nucleotides, the CDR3 is TGTGCCAGCAGCCACCAACAGGCCCTCGGTGAGCAGTTCTTC.

The sample holds a few counts of this clonotype. The V and J genes are TRBV12-3 or TRBV12-4 and TRBJ1-4; no firm D call. The length of the CDR3 is 14 residues. Deletions cut 4 bases from V and 8 bases from J, with 14 bases between. The CDR3 DNA follows: TGTGCCAGCAGTTCCCGAGAGTTAAGAGAAAAACTGTTTTTT. Its translation: CASSSRELREKLFF.

The chain combines TRBV7-6 with TRBJ2-3, with a tentative D call TRBD2 (6 bases). CDR3 length: 15 amino acids. The germline V gene has CDR1 SGHVS and CDR2 FNYEAQ. Trimming stripped 1 base from V and 4 bases from J, with 12 bases between. CDR3 coding DNA: TGTGCCAGCAGCTTAGTACAGAGCGGGCCAGATACGCAGTATTTT. It is translated as CASSLVQSGPDTQYF. Full variable domain (missing parts from reference TRBV7-6 and TRBJ2-3): GAGVSQSPRYKVTKRGQDVALRCDPISGHVSLYWYRQALGQGPEFLTYFNYEAQQDKSGLPNDRFSAERPEGSISTLTIQRTEQRDSAMYRCASSLVQSGPDTQYFGPGTRLTVL.

This clonotype was found a few times. J is TRBJ2-3 and V is TRBV2; possible D gene TRBD1, 6 bases. The germline gives CDR1 SNHLY, CDR2 FYNNEI. V lost 7 bases and J 1 base, leaving 12 bases between the germline ends. The CDR3 contains 14 residues. CDR3 bases: TGTGCCAGCACCGTGGACAGAGGCACAGATACGCAGTATTTT. The encoded protein is CASTVDRGTDTQYF.

This clonotype occurred many times. The V gene is TRBV4-3, the J gene TRBJ1-3; D unclear. CDR1 is LGHNA, CDR2 YSLEER, per germline. CDR3 size: 13 residues. The V end was cut by 4 bases, the J end by 4 bases, with 8 bases between. CDR3 sequence: CASSLSGGNTIYF. Here the CDR3 DNA reads TGCGCCAGCAGCCTTTCGGGAGGAAACACCATATATTTT.

This clonotype was detected many times. CDR3 sequence (DNA): TGCAGCGTTGAAGATAGTCAGGCTTTCTTT. It encodes CSVEDSQAFF. The chain has TRBV29-1 and TRBJ1-1; D gene uncertain. Trimming shortened V by 0 bases and J by 11 bases, and 7 bases separated the two germline ends. The CDR3 extends over 10 amino acids. Germline V gene lookup returns CDR1 SQVTM and CDR2 ANQGSEA.

This clonotype was detected a few times. The J gene is TRBJ2-7, the V gene TRBV27, with D tentatively TRBD1 (6 bases). The CDR3 consists of 16 residues. V lost 5 bases to trimming and J lost 2 bases, with 19 bases between them. Germline CDR1 reads MNHEY; CDR2 reads SMNVEV (reference sequence). For the CDR3, the DNA is TGTGCCAGCAGTCAACGCCAGGGGCATTTTGCCTACGAGCAGTACTTC. Residues: CASSQRQGHFAYEQYF.

This clonotype was picked up a small number of times. The chain uses TRBV6-1 and TRBJ2-3, with TRBD2 matching 10 bases. The germline V gene has CDR1 MNHNS and CDR2 SASEGT. The CDR3 extends over 15 amino acids. The trim removed 10 bases at V and 3 bases at J, leaving 10 bases unmatched. CDR3 loop: CATKLTSGLTDTQYF. In DNA form, the CDR3 reads TGTGCCACTAAATTGACTAGCGGGTTAACAGATACGCAGTATTTT.

This clonotype was detected many times. The chain carries TRBV12-3 or TRBV12-4 and TRBJ2-5; tentatively, D is TRBD1 or TRBD2 (6 bases each). V was clipped by 2 bases and J by 3 bases, with 13 bases between them. CDR3 size: 15 residues. The CDR3 coding sequence is TGTGCCAGCAGTTTATATGAGGAGGGGGAAGAGACCCAGTACTTC. Encoded protein: CASSLYEEGEETQYF.

Only a few counts were recorded for this clonotype. The DNA for the CDR3 is TGTGCCAGCAGCGTAGGACGGGAGCCTGTACATGAAAAACTGTTTTTT. Protein sequence: CASSVGREPVHEKLFF. This rearrangement joins TRBV7-9 to TRBJ1-4; D not certain. The ends were cut back, 5 bases at V and 6 bases at J, with 19 bases in the middle. Germline assignment: CDR1 SEHNR and CDR2 FQNEAQ (reference sequence). The CDR3 consists of 16 residues.

This clonotype came up many times. The genes are TRBV4-2 and TRBJ2-3, with 8 bases that match TRBD2. From germline, CDR1 is LGHNA and CDR2 YNFKEQ. The V and J ends lost 4 bases and 6 bases, in that order; junction bases with no gene match: 9. The CDR3 is 15 amino acids. The CDR3 here is CASSLYSGNQDTQYF. The CDR3 coding sequence is TGTGCCAGCAGCCTGTATAGCGGGAATCAGGATACGCAGTATTTT.

The chain links TRBV30 to TRBJ1-6, with D possibly matching TRBD1 (5 bases). Germline V CDR1 and CDR2: GTSNPN, SVGIG (reference sequence). V was cut by 1 base and J by 7 bases, with 5 bases left in between. The CDR3 has 12 amino acids. The CDR3 DNA reads TGTGCCTGGAGTGACAGGAATTCACCCCTCCACTTT. As protein: CAWSDRNSPLHF.

The rearrangement uses TRBV12-3 or TRBV12-4 and TRBJ2-7; 10 positions agree with TRBD1. The CDR3 covers 16 residues. Trimming cost V 6 bases and J 3 bases; bases outside gene matches: 11. CDR3 protein: CASRGGTRDRGYEQYF. The CDR3 nucleotides are TGTGCCAGCAGGGGGGGGACTAGGGACAGGGGCTACGAGCAGTACTTC.

This clonotype was seen only a few times. The chain links TRBV3-1 to TRBJ2-5; 9 nucleotides align to TRBD2. V was pared by 0 bases and J by 2 bases, with 13 bases of the junction left unmatched. CDR1 is LGHDT, CDR2 YNNKEL, per germline (reference sequence). This CDR3 has 19 residues. CDR3 residues: CASSQEKRGLAGLQETQYF. The CDR3, as DNA: TGTGCCAGCAGCCAAGAGAAGCGAGGGCTAGCGGGGCTTCAAGAGACCCAGTACTTC.

The chain uses TRBV3-1 and TRBJ2-2, with TRBD2 matching 11 bases. Germline-derived CDR1 and CDR2 are LGHDT and YNNKEL (reference sequence). The ends lost 3 bases at V and 7 bases at J; junction bases unmatched: 7. The CDR3 totals 16 residues. CDR3 sequence (DNA): TGTGCCAGCAGCCACTACCTAGCGGGGGGTGGCGGGGAGCTGTTTTTT. Protein sequence: CASSHYLAGGGGELFF.

The chain joins TRBV5-1 to TRBJ2-7; tentatively, D is TRBD2 (6 bases). V was pared by 0 bases and J by 6 bases, with 13 bases between. The germline V gene has CDR1 SGHRS and CDR2 YFSETQ. CDR3 length: 14 amino acids. In DNA, the CDR3 is TGCGCCAGCAGCTTGGATCTAGTGGGAGGCGAGCAGTACTTC. Translating it yields CASSLDLVGGEQYF.

This clonotype came up a few times. The genes are TRBV20-1 and TRBJ2-1; D is undetermined. Germline-derived CDR1 and CDR2 are DFQATT and SNEGSKA (reference sequence). Trimming took 0 bases from V and 10 from J, leaving 10 bases between them. The CDR3 is 12 amino acids. CDR3 protein: CSARESGREQFF. The DNA for the CDR3 is TGCAGTGCTAGAGAATCCGGCAGGGAGCAGTTCTTC.

This clonotype was observed a handful of times. The gene calls are TRBV20-1 and TRBJ2-2; D possibly uses TRBD1 or TRBD2 (5 bases each). This CDR3 spans 14 amino acids. V lost 0 bases to trimming and J lost 6 bases, with 11 bases between them. Germline lookup yields CDR1 DFQATT and CDR2 SNEGSKA (reference sequence). The CDR3 is CSAREAVGAGELFF. Here the CDR3 DNA reads TGCAGTGCTAGAGAAGCGGTAGGGGCCGGGGAGCTGTTTTTT.

The chain employs TRBV6-4 and TRBJ1-6, with TRBD1 matching over 8 bases. Germline trimming cut 6 bases from V and 8 bases from J; bases unmatched to any gene: 3. Germline CDR1 and CDR2: MRHNA and SNTAGT. CDR3 length: 13 residues. CDR3 nucleotide sequence: TGTGCCAGCAGCCGGGACAGGTATTCACCCCTCCACTTT. Protein sequence: CASSRDRYSPLHF.

This clonotype was detected only a few times. The chain couples TRBV11-3 to TRBJ2-2; D is undetermined. Trimming cost V 2 bases and J 7 bases, with 2 bases left between them. Germline-derived CDR1 and CDR2 are SGHNT and YENEEA. The CDR3 consists of 11 residues. The CDR3: CASSLHGELFF. For the CDR3, the DNA is TGTGCCAGCAGCTTACACGGGGAGCTGTTTTTT. Full variable domain (outside the CDR3, taken from reference TRBV11-3 and TRBJ2-2): EAGVVQSPRYKIIEKKQPVAFWCNPISGHNTLYWYLQNLGQGPELLIRYENEEAVDDSQLPKDRFSAERLKGVDSTLKIQPAELGDSAVYLCASSLHGELFFGEGSRLTVL.